This T cell receptor (beta chain) emerged from a study of graft-versus-host responses after intestinal transplantation. The method was immunoSEQ multiplex PCR; TCRdb's version includes in-frame clones alone and lacks a portion of them. The sample records some 120,000 clones, 90% to 95% being singletons. Germline V CDR1 and CDR2: SQVTM, ANQGSEA. The trim removed 4 bases at V and 0 bases at J, leaving 3 bases unmatched. The CDR3 is 14 amino acids. With respect to this clone: The antigen is unknown.

The V and J genes are TRBV29-1 and TRBJ2-1; 7 nucleotides align to TRBD2. Source: unstimulated CD4+ T cells sorted from spleen or lymph node cells, taken before transplant. The origin of this receptor is a human donor who was the organ donor for an intestinal transplant. The CDR3 DNA reads TGCAGCGTTGCTAGCGGACTCTCCTACAATGAGCAGTTCTTC. Encoded protein: CSVASGLSYNEQFF.